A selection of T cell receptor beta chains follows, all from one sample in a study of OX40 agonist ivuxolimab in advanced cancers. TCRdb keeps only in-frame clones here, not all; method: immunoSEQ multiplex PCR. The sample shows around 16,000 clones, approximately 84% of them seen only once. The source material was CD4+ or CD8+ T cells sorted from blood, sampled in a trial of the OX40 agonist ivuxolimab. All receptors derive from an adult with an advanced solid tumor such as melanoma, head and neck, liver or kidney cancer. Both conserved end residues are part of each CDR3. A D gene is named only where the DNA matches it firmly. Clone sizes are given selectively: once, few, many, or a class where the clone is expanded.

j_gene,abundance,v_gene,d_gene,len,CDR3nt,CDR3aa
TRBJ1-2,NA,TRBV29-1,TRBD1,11,TGCACCGTCACAGGGGGTTACGGCTACACCTTC,CTVTGGYGYTF
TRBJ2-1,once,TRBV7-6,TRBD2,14,TGTGCCAGCAGCGAAGCGGGGGGGCTGGATGAGCAGTTCTTC,CASSEAGGLDEQFF
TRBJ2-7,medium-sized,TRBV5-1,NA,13,TGCGCCAGCAGCTTGGCTGGGGTGGACGAGCAGTACTTC,CASSLAGVDEQYF
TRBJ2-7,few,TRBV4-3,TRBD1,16,TGCGCCAGCAGCCAAGGGACAGGCCGTGGCTCCTACGAGCAGTACTTC,CASSQGTGRGSYEQYF
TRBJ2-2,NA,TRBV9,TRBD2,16,TGTGCCAGCAGCGTCTACCCAGCGGGAGGGACCGGGGAGCTGTTTTTT,CASSVYPAGGTGELFF
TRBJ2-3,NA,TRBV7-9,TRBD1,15,TGTGCCAGCAGTTTCGGACAGGGGGACACAGATACGCAGTATTTT,CASSFGQGDTDTQYF
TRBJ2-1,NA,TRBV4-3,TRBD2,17,TGCGCCAGCAGCCTCCGCCGAGGGCTAGCGGATTACAATGAGCAGTTCTTC,CASSLRRGLADYNEQFF
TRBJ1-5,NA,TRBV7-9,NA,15,TGTGCCAGCAGCTTGGCTGGGGGTCTGTTTCAGCCCCAGCATTTT,CASSLAGGLFQPQHF
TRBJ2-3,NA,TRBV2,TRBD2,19,TGTGCCAGCAGTGAAAAGGGACTAGCGGGAGTTTATGTAACAGATACGCAGTATTTT,CASSEKGLAGVYVTDTQYF
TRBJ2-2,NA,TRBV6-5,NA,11,TGTGCCGAAGGGGATACCGGGGAGCTGTTTTTT,CAEGDTGELFF
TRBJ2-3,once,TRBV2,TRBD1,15,TGTGCCAGCTACGAAGGGGACAGGGTTACAGATACGCAGTATTTT,CASYEGDRVTDTQYF
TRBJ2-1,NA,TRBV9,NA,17,TGTGCCAGCAGCGTAGCGGAGGCGGTTGGACCATGGGATGAGCAGTTCTTC,CASSVAEAVGPWDEQFF
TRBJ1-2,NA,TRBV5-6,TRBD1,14,TGTGCCAGCAGCTTGACGACAGGGGGCGACGGCTACACCTTC,CASSLTTGGDGYTF
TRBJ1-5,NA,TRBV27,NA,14,TGTGCCAGCAGTATCCAGGGTTACGATCAGCCCCAGCATTTT,CASSIQGYDQPQHF
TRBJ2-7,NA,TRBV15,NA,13,TGTGCCACCTCCGGGGCTAAAACCTACGAGCAGTACTTC,CATSGAKTYEQYF
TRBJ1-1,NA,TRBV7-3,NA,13,TGTGCCAGCAGCCTAACCCAGAACACTGAAGCTTTCTTT,CASSLTQNTEAFF
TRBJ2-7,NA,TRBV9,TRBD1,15,TGTGCCAGCAGTGAAACCGGGACAGGGGCCCACGAGCAGTACTTC,CASSETGTGAHEQYF
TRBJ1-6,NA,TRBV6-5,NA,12,TGTGCCAGCAGCCCCGGGTCCTCACCCCTCCACTTT,CASSPGSSPLHF
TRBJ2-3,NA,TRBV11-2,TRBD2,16,TGTGCCAGCAGCGACCGCCCAGCGGGAGTTACAGATACGCAGTATTTT,CASSDRPAGVTDTQYF
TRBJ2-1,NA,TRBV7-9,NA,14,TGTGCCAGCAGCTTAGTGGCAGGGTCCAATGAGCAGTTCTTC,CASSLVAGSNEQFF
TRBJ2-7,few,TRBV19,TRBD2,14,TGTGCCAGTAGTCAACTAGCGGGAGATGCCGAGCAGTACTTC,CASSQLAGDAEQYF
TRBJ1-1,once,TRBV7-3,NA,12,TGTGCCAGCAGCTTTGGGACCACTGAAGCTTTCTTT,CASSFGTTEAFF
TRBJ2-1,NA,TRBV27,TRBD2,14,TGTGCCAGCAGTTTGGCGGGAGGGCCATATGAGCAGTTCTTC,CASSLAGGPYEQFF
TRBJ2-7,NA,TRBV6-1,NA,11,TGTGCCAGTTCTCAAGGGGTCGAGCAGTACTTC,CASSQGVEQYF
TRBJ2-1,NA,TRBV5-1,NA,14,TGCGCCAGCAGCTTGGGACTGGTGGGGTACGAGCAGTTCTTC,CASSLGLVGYEQFF
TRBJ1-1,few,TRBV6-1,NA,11,TGTGCCAGCAGAAACGCAGCAAAAGCTTTCTTT,CASRNAAKAFF
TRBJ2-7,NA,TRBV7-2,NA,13,TGTGCCAGCAGCTTCGGCGGAAACTACGAGCAGTACTTC,CASSFGGNYEQYF
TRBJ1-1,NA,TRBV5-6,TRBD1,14,TGTGCCAGCAGCCCGACAGGGATCGACACTGAAGCTTTCTTT,CASSPTGIDTEAFF
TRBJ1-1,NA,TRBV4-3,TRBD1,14,TGCGCCAGCAGCCCAGGGGCAGGGGGTGGAACAACTTTCTTT,CASSPGAGGGTTFF
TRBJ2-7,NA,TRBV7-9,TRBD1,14,TGTGCCAGCAGCTTTCGACAGGGGCCGGGGGAGCAGTACTTC,CASSFRQGPGEQYF
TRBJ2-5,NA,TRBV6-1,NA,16,TGTGCCAGCAGTGAATGGCGGGAAAGGGCGGTGGAGACCCAGTACTTC,CASSEWRERAVETQYF
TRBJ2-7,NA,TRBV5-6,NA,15,TGTGCCAGCAGCCAAGGCGGATGGAGCTCCTACGAGCAGTACTTC,CASSQGGWSSYEQYF
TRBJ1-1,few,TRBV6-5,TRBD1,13,TGTGCCAGCAGGGGACAGGGTTGGGCTGAAGCTTTCTTT,CASRGQGWAEAFF
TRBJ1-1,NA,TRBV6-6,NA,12,TGTGCCAGCAGTTTTGAGGGAACTGAAGCTTTCTTT,CASSFEGTEAFF
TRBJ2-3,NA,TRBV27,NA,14,TGTGCCAGCAGTTTCTACAGCCCCACAGATACGCAGTATTTT,CASSFYSPTDTQYF
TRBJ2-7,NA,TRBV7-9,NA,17,TGTGCCAGCAGACCTCTACTTAGGACCGGTGACTCCTACGAGCAGTACTTC,CASRPLLRTGDSYEQYF
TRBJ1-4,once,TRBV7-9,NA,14,TGTGCCAGCAGCTCGGGACCACTTCTAGAAAAACTGTTTTTT,CASSSGPLLEKLFF